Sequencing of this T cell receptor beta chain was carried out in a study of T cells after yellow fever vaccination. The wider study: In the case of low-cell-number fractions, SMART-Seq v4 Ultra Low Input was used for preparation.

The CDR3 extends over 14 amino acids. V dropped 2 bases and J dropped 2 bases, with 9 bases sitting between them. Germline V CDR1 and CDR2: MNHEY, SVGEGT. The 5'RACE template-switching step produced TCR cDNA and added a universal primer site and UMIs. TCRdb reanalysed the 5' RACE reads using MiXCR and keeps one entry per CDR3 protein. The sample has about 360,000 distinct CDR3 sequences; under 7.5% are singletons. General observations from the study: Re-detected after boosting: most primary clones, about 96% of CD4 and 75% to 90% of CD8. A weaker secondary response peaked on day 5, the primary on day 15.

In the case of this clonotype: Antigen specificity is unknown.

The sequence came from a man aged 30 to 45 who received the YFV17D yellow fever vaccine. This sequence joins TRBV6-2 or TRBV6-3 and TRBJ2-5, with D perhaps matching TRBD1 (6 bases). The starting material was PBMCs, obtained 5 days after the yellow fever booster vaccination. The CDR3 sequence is CASSYQGRQETQYF. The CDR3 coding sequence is TGTGCCAGCAGTTACCAGGGGCGGCAAGAGACCCAGTACTTC.